This T cell receptor (beta chain) was documented in a study of cytomegalovirus exposure and HLA in healthy donors. Per the germline V gene, CDR1 is SGHTS and CDR2 is YDEGEE. Trimming stripped 4 bases from V and 2 bases from J, with 15 bases between. This CDR3 spans 15 amino acids. It was with 60 Vbeta and 13 Jbeta primers that the PCR ran. Sequencing was performed with immunoSEQ multiplex PCR; in TCRdb, only in-frame clones are kept and a portion is missing. Among tens of thousands of clones listed, approximately 80% were seen once. The source is a woman in her twenties or thirties in good health and CMV-seronegative. Sequencing used PBMCs. The chain is built from TRBV5-8 and TRBJ1-1; D is unclear. CDR3 coding DNA: TGTGCCAGCAGCCCGCGAGCGGACGGAAACACTGAAGCTTTCTTT. Its protein product is CASSPRADGNTEAFF.